These 26 T cell receptor beta chains were sequenced from one sample in a study of T cell clonality in common variable immunodeficiency. Only in-frame clones appear in the TCRdb table, and some are missing; sequencing was by immunoSEQ multiplex PCR. The repertoire consists of 15,000 to 25,000 clones, none detected only once. Study-level points and caveats: In common variable immunodeficiency, TCR beta chains reportedly carried fewer deletions and N-nucleotide insertions.

Their antigens are not known. Sequencing was performed on peripheral blood mononuclear cells. The receptor source for this set is a human donor with common variable immunodeficiency.

A remark on this clone: The CDR3 goes on 3 residues after the read ends, and that part is filled in from the germline J gene. The J gene is TRBJ2-2, the V gene TRBV7-3; D possibly matches TRBD1 or TRBD2 (6 bases each). CDR1 is SGHTA and CDR2 is FQGTGA in the germline V gene. Trimming removed 3 bases from V and 5 bases from J, with 10 bases in between. The CDR3 runs to 14 residues. The DNA read from the CDR3 is TGTGCCAGCAGCTTCGGAGGGGGAACCGGGGAG. Amino acids: CASSFGGGTGE. The whole CDR3 is CASSFGGGTGELFF.

A remark on this clone: The DNA ends 3 residues before the CDR3 does, and the rest of the CDR3 is filled in from the germline J gene. The chain employs TRBV5-6 and TRBJ2-7, with TRBD1 as a possible D gene (6 bases). The V end was cut by 7 bases, the J end by 0 bases, with 17 bases between. The CDR3 extends over 15 amino acids. The germline V gene has CDR1 SGHDT and CDR2 YYEEEE. The sequenced CDR3 bases are TGTGCCAGCCAATTTGGTAACAGGGCCTCCTACGAG. As protein: CASQFGNRASYE. The entire CDR3 reads CASQFGNRASYEQYF.

This clone was detected a few times. The read is 3 residues too short to cover the CDR3 end, so that end is filled in from the germline J gene. The genes are TRBV19 and TRBJ2-3, with 8 bases identical to TRBD1. This CDR3 is built from 16 residues. V shed 5 bases and J 4 bases; nucleotides not matched to a gene: 11. The germline gives CDR1 LNHDA, CDR2 SQIVND (reference sequence). The CDR3 bases that were read are TGTGCCAGTAGTCTCCTCCCCGGACAGGGTGCAGATACG. Residues: CASSLLPGQGADT. The entire CDR3 protein reads CASSLLPGQGADTQYF.

By proportion, this clone is large. The sequence runs out 3 residues before the end of the CDR3; the remainder is reconstructed from the germline J gene. This rearrangement joins TRBV7-6 to TRBJ2-1, with a weak D call TRBD2 (6 bases). The germline CDR1 and CDR2 sequences are SGHVS and FNYEAQ. Trimming cost V 5 bases and J 3 bases, with 11 bases left between them. The CDR3 consists of 14 residues. CDR3 bases read: TGTGCCAGCAGCCAGACGGGGGTCTACAATGAG. Its protein is CASSQTGVYNE. The whole CDR3 reads CASSQTGVYNEQFF.

This clone was counted only a few times. The read comes to an end 3 residues before the CDR3 does, leaving the germline J gene to fill in the end. The chain is built from TRBV19 and TRBJ2-1; D may be TRBD2 (6 bases). V dropped 5 bases and J dropped 5 bases, with 10 bases sitting between them. Germline V gene lookup returns CDR1 LNHDA and CDR2 SQIVND (reference sequence). This CDR3 region has 13 residues. The CDR3 bases that were read are TGTGCCAGTAGTGGGTTAGCGGACAATGAG. Protein: CASSGLADNE. The complete CDR3 protein is CASSGLADNEQFF.

This clone came up a few times. The CDR3 end is not reached by the read, which stops 3 residues before it; the germline J gene fills it in. The chain employs TRBV6-2 or TRBV6-3 and TRBJ2-7; tentatively, D is TRBD2 (6 bases). Germline V gene sequence: CDR1 MNHEY, CDR2 SVGEGT. V dropped 8 bases and J dropped 4 bases, with 12 bases sitting between them. The CDR3 totals 12 residues. CDR3 in amino acids: CASRGIGYEQYF. CDR3 DNA (partial): TGTGCCAGCCGGGGGATAGGTTACGAG.

CDR3 bases read: TGTGCCAGCTCCAGGGTGTCGCCTACAGGGGACGAG. Translating gives CASSRVSPTGDE. In full, the CDR3 is CASSRVSPTGDEQYF. The chain recombines TRBV18 with TRBJ2-7; 7 nucleotides align to TRBD1. The read terminates 3 residues ahead of where the CDR3 ends, so the germline J gene completes it. V gave up 6 bases and J gave up 5 bases; unmatched junction bases: 13. The CDR3 contains 15 residues. Germline V CDR1 and CDR2: KGHSH, LQKENI.

On this clone: Read data end 3 residues before the CDR3 end; the end is taken from the germline J gene. This chain uses TRBV18 with TRBJ2-5, with 7 bases lining up with TRBD2. Germline CDR1 and CDR2: KGHSH and LQKENI. CDR3 length equals 15 residues. Unmatched junction bases numbered 7, after V lost 3 bases and J lost 3 bases. Partial CDR3 DNA: TGTGCCAGCTCACCTACACCGCTAGCGGAAGAGACC. Encoded protein: CASSPTPLAEET. The whole CDR3 protein is CASSPTPLAEETQYF. The variable domain in full, with the rest retrieved from reference TRBV18 and TRBJ2-5, is NAGVMQNPRHLVRRRGQEARLRCSPMKGHSHVYWYRQLPEEGLKFMVYLQKENIIDESGMPKERFSAEFPKEGPSILRIQQVVRGDSAAYFCASSPTPLAEETQYFGPGTRLLVL.

This clone was detected only a few times. The read stops 3 residues short of the end of the CDR3; the missing end is completed from the germline J gene. V is TRBV18 and J is TRBJ2-5; weak D call: TRBD1 (6 bases). Germline lookup yields CDR1 KGHSH and CDR2 LQKENI. The CDR3 totals 14 residues. V was pared by 2 bases and J by 2 bases, with 9 bases between. The covered CDR3 bases are TGTGCCAGCTCACCATACACAGGGCAAGAGACC. It specifies CASSPYTGQET. The whole CDR3 protein reads CASSPYTGQETQYF.

This clone was recorded a few times. The read ends 3 residues early relative to the CDR3; the germline J gene fills the gap. The gene calls are TRBV7-9 and TRBJ2-7; D remains unclear. This CDR3 spans 13 amino acids. CDR1 is SEHNR and CDR2 is FQNEAQ in the germline V gene (reference sequence). Trimming took off 0 bases at V and 3 bases at J, with 6 bases between the two ends. The CDR3 reads CASSLAVLYEQYF. The CDR3 bases that were read are TGTGCCAGCAGCTTAGCTGTTCTCTACGAG.

Of note for this clone: The read terminates 3 residues ahead of where the CDR3 ends, so the germline J gene completes it. The chain carries TRBV7-2 and TRBJ1-5; D is possibly TRBD1 (5 bases). The CDR3 has 13 amino acids. CDR1 is SGHTA, CDR2 FQGNSA, per germline. Deletions cut 4 bases from V and 4 bases from J, with 8 bases between. CDR3 region: CASSSSGNQPQHF. The DNA read from the CDR3 is TGTGCCAGCAGCTCCTCAGGGAATCAGCCC.

Concerning this clone itself: Sequencing ends 3 residues short of the CDR3 end; the germline J gene provides the rest. The chain links TRBV7-6 to TRBJ2-5; tentatively, D is TRBD1 (6 bases). The CDR3 has 15 residues. V was cut by 3 bases and J by 0 bases, with 11 bases left in between. Germline CDR1 SGHVS, CDR2 FNYEAQ. The DNA read from the CDR3 is TGTGCCAGCAGCTTTGGACAGAAGTACCAAGAGACC. Encoded protein: CASSFGQKYQET. From start to end, the CDR3 is CASSFGQKYQETQYF.

Comment on this clone: The sequence runs out 3 residues before the end of the CDR3; the remainder is reconstructed from the germline J gene. The gene calls are TRBV18 and TRBJ1-1; the D gene is possibly TRBD1 (6 bases). Germline V gene data show CDR1 as KGHSH and CDR2 as LQKENI. V was cut by 7 bases and J by 4 bases, with 13 bases left in between. The CDR3 totals 13 residues. The part of the CDR3 DNA that was read is TGTGCCAGCTTACAGGGTGTCTCCACTGAA. Amino acids: CASLQGVSTE. The full CDR3 is CASLQGVSTEAFF.

This clone was counted many times. Read data end 3 residues before the CDR3 end; the end is taken from the germline J gene. V usage is TRBV10-3 and J usage is TRBJ1-1; D is unresolved. The CDR3 extends over 15 amino acids. V lost 5 bases and J lost 0, with 13 bases in between. The V gene's germline CDR1 is ENHRY and CDR2 SYGVKD. Incomplete CDR3 DNA: TGTGCCATCAGTCGGAGGGTGGAGGTGAACACTGAA. It codes for CAISRRVEVNTE. The full CDR3 protein is CAISRRVEVNTEAFF.

Points on this clone: The missing CDR3 end, 3 residues past where the read stops, is filled in from the germline J gene. The chain uses TRBV6-2 or TRBV6-3 and TRBJ2-1, with TRBD2 matching 7 bases. The germline gives CDR1 MNHEY, CDR2 SVGEGT. The CDR3 sequence is 14 residues long. V lost 6 bases, J lost 8 bases, and 10 bases stayed unmatched. CDR3 sequence reads: CASSPTSRNDEQFF. The CDR3 DNA, read in part, is TGTGCCAGCAGCCCGACTAGCCGGAACGATGAG.

This clone was seen at least ten times. The read finishes 3 residues shy of the CDR3 end, and the germline J gene is used to complete it. This rearrangement joins TRBV6-2 or TRBV6-3 to TRBJ2-1; 7 bases are shared with TRBD1. The germline V gene encodes CDR1 MNHEY and CDR2 SVGEGT. V gave up 1 base and J gave up 6 bases; unmatched junction bases: 3. There are 14 residues in the CDR3. The CDR3 here is CASSYWGTANEQFF. CDR3 bases read: TGTGCCAGCAGTTACTGGGGGACAGCCAATGAG.

This clone appeared a few times. From the germline J gene comes the end of the CDR3, since the read stops 3 residues before it. The J gene is TRBJ1-3, the V gene TRBV29-1; D remains unclear. Trimming took 6 bases from V and 6 from J, leaving 12 bases between them. The germline CDR1 and CDR2 sequences are SQVTM and ANQGSEA. The CDR3 runs to 12 residues. The CDR3 loop is CSVEIDINTIYF. The part of the CDR3 DNA that was read is TGCAGCGTCGAAATAGATATAAACACC.

This clone was seen only a few times. CDR3 residues: CASSVQWPLSGYTF. CDR3 DNA, as far as it was read: TGTGCCAGCAGCGTTCAATGGCCCTTATCGGGC. The chain combines TRBV11-2 with TRBJ1-2, with D unclear. The read terminates 3 residues before the CDR3 end, so the remaining end is supplied by the germline J gene. The CDR3 extends over 14 amino acids. From germline, CDR1 is SGHAT and CDR2 FQNNGV.

Notes on this clone: The read comes to an end 3 residues before the CDR3 does, leaving the germline J gene to fill in the end. The chain couples TRBV18 to TRBJ2-1; TRBD2 matches at 9 bases. CDR1 and CDR2 from the germline V gene are KGHSH and LQKENI. The V and J ends lost 8 bases and 7 bases, in that order; junction bases with no gene match: 15. The CDR3 spans 16 residues. The sequenced part of the CDR3 DNA is TGTGCCAGCCGCCGGGGGCTAGCGGGATTGTGGAATGAG. This gives the protein CASRRGLAGLWNE. The entire CDR3 is CASRRGLAGLWNEQFF.

About this clone itself: With the read ending 3 residues before the CDR3 end, the germline J gene is used to fill in that end. This chain joins TRBV19 and TRBJ2-1; 7 nucleotides agree with TRBD1. The CDR3 totals 15 residues. Trimming at V came to 4 bases and at J to 5 bases, leaving 8 bases not matched to a gene. Germline assignment: CDR1 LNHDA and CDR2 SQIVND (reference sequence). CDR3 DNA (partial): TGTGCCAGTAGTAGCCACCGGGACAGAGACAATGAG. Residues: CASSSHRDRDNE. The full CDR3 sequence reads CASSSHRDRDNEQFF.

This clone was counted many times. Sequencing ends 3 residues short of the CDR3 end; the germline J gene provides the rest. The chain is built from TRBV11-3 and TRBJ1-1, with D maybe TRBD1 (6 bases). The CDR3 is 13 residues long. In germline, CDR1 is SGHNT, CDR2 YENEEA. The ends were cut back, 6 bases at V and 7 bases at J, with 15 bases in the middle. Here the CDR3 reads CASRRRGYHEAFF. Incomplete CDR3 DNA: TGTGCCAGCAGAAGGAGGGGGTACCATGAA.

About this clone: The DNA ends 3 residues before the CDR3 does, and the rest of the CDR3 is filled in from the germline J gene. The chain joins TRBV18 to TRBJ2-2; 8 bases match TRBD1. Germline trimming cut 3 bases from V and 6 bases from J; bases unmatched to any gene: 3. Germline V lookup: CDR1 KGHSH, CDR2 LQKENI. This CDR3 region has 14 residues. CDR3 bases read: TGTGCCAGCTCACCGACGACAGGGGCCGGGGAG. It translates to CASSPTTGAGE. The full CDR3 sequence reads CASSPTTGAGELFF.

The table lists this clone with many counts. Read sequence stops 3 residues before the CDR3 end, and the germline J gene provides the missing end. The chain uses TRBV7-2 and TRBJ1-5, with D possibly being TRBD1 (6 bases). From germline, CDR1 is SGHTA and CDR2 FQGNSA. The CDR3 contains 13 residues. Trimming took 2 bases from V and 4 from J, leaving 6 bases between them. CDR3 DNA, as far as it was read: TGTGCCAGCAGCTTAAGGGGGAATCAGCCC. Translation: CASSLRGNQP. The complete CDR3 reads CASSLRGNQPQHF.

For this clone: The read comes to an end 3 residues before the CDR3 does, leaving the germline J gene to fill in the end. The V call is TRBV7-3, the J call TRBJ2-1; 7 bases match TRBD2. This CDR3 region has 15 residues. V lost 1 base and J lost 7; bases outside the gene matches: 7. Germline lookup yields CDR1 SGHTA and CDR2 FQGTGA. CDR3 sequence: CASSLRAGAINEQFF. The covered CDR3 bases are TGTGCCAGCAGCTTAAGGGCGGGAGCGATTAATGAG.

This clone appeared many times. The sequence runs out 3 residues before the end of the CDR3; the remainder is reconstructed from the germline J gene. This chain links TRBV29-1 with TRBJ1-1; D call uncertain. Germline V gene data show CDR1 as SQVTM and CDR2 as ANQGSEA. The CDR3 length is 10 residues. V was clipped by 4 bases and J by 3 bases, with 3 bases between them. Incomplete CDR3 DNA: TGCAGCGTTGTCTACACTGAA. Its protein product is CSVVYTE. From start to end, the CDR3 is CSVVYTEAFF.

This clone was detected many times. The read stops 3 residues short of the end of the CDR3; the missing end is completed from the germline J gene. V and J are TRBV7-3 and TRBJ2-2; D might be TRBD1 (5 bases). Germline-derived CDR1 and CDR2 are SGHTA and FQGTGA. The CDR3 loop spans 13 amino acids. The V gene lost 8 bases and the J gene lost 7 bases, with 14 bases spanning the gap. CDR3 sequence: CASAKTASGELFF. CDR3 DNA (partial): TGTGCCAGCGCCAAGACAGCGAGCGGGGAG. The variable domain in full, completed from reference TRBV7-3 and TRBJ2-2, reads GAGVSQTPSNKVTEKGKYVELRCDPISGHTALYWYRQSLGQGPEFLIYFQGTGAADDSGLPNDRFFAVRPEGSVSTLKIQRTERGDSAVYLCASAKTASGELFFGEGSRLTVL.